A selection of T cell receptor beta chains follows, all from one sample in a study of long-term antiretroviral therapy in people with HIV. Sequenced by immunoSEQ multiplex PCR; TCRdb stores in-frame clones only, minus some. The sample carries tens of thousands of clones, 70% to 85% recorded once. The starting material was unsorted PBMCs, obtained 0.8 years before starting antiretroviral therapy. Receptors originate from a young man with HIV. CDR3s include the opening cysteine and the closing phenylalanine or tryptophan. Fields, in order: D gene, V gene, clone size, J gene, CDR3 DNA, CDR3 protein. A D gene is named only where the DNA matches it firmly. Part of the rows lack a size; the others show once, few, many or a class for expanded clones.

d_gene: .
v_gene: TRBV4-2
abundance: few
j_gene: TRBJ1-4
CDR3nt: TGTGCCAGCAGCCAAGATGGGGAAAAACTGTTTTTT
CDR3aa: CASSQDGEKLFF

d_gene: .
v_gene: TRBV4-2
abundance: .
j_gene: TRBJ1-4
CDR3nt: TGTGCCAGCAGCCTGGGACCAGAAAATGAAAAACTGTTTTTT
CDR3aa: CASSLGPENEKLFF

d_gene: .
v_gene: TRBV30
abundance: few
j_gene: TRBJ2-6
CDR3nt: TGTGCCTGGAGCGTACCACAGGGAAACGGGGCCAACGTCCTGACTTTC
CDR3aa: CAWSVPQGNGANVLTF

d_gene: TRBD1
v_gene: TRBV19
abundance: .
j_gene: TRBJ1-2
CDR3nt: TGTGCCAGTAGTAGGGACAGGGGGACTAACTATGGCTACACCTTC
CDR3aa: CASSRDRGTNYGYTF

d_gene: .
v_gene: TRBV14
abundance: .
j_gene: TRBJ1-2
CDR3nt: TGTGCCAGCAGCCAAGATCAGGCGGGGAATGGCTACACCTTC
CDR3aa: CASSQDQAGNGYTF

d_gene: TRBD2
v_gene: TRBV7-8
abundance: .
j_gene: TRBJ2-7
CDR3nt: TGTGCCAGCAGCCTTGCTAGCGGGAGAGGTTACGAGCAGTACTTC
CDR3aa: CASSLASGRGYEQYF

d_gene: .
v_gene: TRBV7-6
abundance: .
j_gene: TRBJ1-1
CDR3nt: TGTGCCAGCAGCCCGGGACGCCTGAACACTGAAGCTTTCTTT
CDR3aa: CASSPGRLNTEAFF

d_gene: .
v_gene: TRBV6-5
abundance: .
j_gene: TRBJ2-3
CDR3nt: TGTGCCAGCAGTTCTACTAGCACAGATACGCAGTATTTT
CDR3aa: CASSSTSTDTQYF

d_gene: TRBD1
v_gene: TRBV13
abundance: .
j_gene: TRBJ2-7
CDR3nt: TGTGCCAGCAGCTTAGACAGGGGTTTGAACGAGCAGTACTTC
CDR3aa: CASSLDRGLNEQYF

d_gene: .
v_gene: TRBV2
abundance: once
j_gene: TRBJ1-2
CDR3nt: TGTGCCAGCAGTGAACATAACTATGGCTACACCTTC
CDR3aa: CASSEHNYGYTF

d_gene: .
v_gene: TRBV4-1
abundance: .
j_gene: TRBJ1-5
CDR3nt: TGCGCCAGCAGCCAAGTTTCGAGAGGGTACAATCAGCCCCAGCATTTT
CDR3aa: CASSQVSRGYNQPQHF

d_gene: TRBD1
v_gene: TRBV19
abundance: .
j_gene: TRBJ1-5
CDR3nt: TGTGCCAGTAGGGGACAGGTCAATCAGCCCCAGCATTTT
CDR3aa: CASRGQVNQPQHF

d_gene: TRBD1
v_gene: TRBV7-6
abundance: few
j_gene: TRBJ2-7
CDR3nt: TGTGCCAGCAGCTTAGGGGACAGGGACGAGCAGTACTTC
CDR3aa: CASSLGDRDEQYF

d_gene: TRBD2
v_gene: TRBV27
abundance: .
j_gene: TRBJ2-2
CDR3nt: TGTGCCAGCAGTTTTTTGGGACTAGCGGGCACCGGGGAGCTGTTTTTT
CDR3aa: CASSFLGLAGTGELFF

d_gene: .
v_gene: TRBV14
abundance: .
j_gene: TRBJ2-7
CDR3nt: TGTGCCAGCAGCCAAGGGCGGGCCTACGAGCAGTACTTC
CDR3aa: CASSQGRAYEQYF

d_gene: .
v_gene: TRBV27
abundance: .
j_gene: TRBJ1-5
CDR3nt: TGTGCCAGCAGTTTACGGGCAGGGGATAGCAATCAGCCCCAGCATTTT
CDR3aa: CASSLRAGDSNQPQHF

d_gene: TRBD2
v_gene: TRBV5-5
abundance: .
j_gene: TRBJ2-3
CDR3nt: TGTGCCAGCAGCCTCGGGACTAGCGGCTTCACAGATACGCAGTATTTT
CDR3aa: CASSLGTSGFTDTQYF

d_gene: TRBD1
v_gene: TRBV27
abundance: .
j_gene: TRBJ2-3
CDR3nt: TGTGCCAGCAGTTGGGACAGGGGTAGGGATACGCAGTATTTT
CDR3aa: CASSWDRGRDTQYF

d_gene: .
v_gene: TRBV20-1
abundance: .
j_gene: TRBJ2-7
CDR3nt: TGCAGTGCTAGCGTCTACGAGCAGTACTTC
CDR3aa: CSASVYEQYF

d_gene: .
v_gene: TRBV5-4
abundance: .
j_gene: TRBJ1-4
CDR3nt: TGTGCCAGCGGCGAGGGGGAAAAACTGTTTTTT
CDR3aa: CASGEGEKLFF

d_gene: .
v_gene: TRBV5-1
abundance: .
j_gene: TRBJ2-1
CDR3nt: TGCGCCAGCAGCTTCGAGAGCTCCTACAATGAGCAGTTCTTC
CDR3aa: CASSFESSYNEQFF

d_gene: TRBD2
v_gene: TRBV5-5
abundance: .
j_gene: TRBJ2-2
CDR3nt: TGTGCCAGCAGCTTGAGGGCTAGCGGGAGGGCCGGGAACACCGGGGAGCTGTTTTTT
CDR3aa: CASSLRASGRAGNTGELFF

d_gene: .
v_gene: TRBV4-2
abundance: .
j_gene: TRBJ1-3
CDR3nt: TGTGCCAGCAGCCATTGGGGTAACACCATATATTTT
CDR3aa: CASSHWGNTIYF

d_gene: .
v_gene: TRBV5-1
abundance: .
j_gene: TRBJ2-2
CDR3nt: TGCGCCAGCAGCTTGAGGGCACTCAACACCGGGGAGCTGTTTTTT
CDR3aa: CASSLRALNTGELFF

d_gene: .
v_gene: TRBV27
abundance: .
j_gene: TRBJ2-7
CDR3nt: TGTGCCAGCAGTTTAAAGGATGGGGCGGGCTACGAGCAGTACTTC
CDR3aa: CASSLKDGAGYEQYF

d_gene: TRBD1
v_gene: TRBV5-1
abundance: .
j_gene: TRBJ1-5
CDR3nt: TGCGCCAGCAGCTTGGCCTCGGACAGGGTGTTGGGTCAGCCCCAGCATTTT
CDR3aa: CASSLASDRVLGQPQHF

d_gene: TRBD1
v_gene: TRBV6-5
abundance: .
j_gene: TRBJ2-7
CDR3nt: TGTGCCAGCAGAGCGGGACAGGGGAGTTTCTACGAGCAGTACTTC
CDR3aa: CASRAGQGSFYEQYF

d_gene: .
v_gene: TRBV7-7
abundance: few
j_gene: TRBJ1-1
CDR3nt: TGTGCTAGCAGCCAGGACACGAACACTGAAGCTTTCTTT
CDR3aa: CASSQDTNTEAFF

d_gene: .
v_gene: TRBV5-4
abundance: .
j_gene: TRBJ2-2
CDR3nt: TGTGCCAGCAGCTATAGCGGCCACACCGGGGAGCTGTTTTTT
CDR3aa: CASSYSGHTGELFF

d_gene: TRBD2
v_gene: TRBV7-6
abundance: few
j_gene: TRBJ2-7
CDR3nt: TGTGCCAGCAGCCCCCAAGGGACTAGCGGTTCCTACGAGCAGTACTTC
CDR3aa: CASSPQGTSGSYEQYF

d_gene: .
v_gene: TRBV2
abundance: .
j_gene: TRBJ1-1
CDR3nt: TGTGCCAGCGTACCTGCACACCAGCGTGCAGCTTTCTTT
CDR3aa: CASVPAHQRAAFF

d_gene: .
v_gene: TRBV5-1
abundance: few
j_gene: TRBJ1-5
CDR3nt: TGCGCCAGCAGCCCGGGCCTCGCCCTTGGCAATCAGCCCCAGCATTTT
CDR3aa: CASSPGLALGNQPQHF

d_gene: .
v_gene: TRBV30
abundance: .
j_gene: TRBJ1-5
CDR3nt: TGTGCCTGGAGTGTCAAGGGCAATCAGCCCCAGCATTTT
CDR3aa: CAWSVKGNQPQHF

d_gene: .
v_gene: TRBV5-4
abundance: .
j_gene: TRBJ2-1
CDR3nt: TGTGCCAGCAGCCCCAGGGGCGGGGTTGAGCAGTTCTTC
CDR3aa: CASSPRGGVEQFF

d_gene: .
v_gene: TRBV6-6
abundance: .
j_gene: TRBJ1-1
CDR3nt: TGTGCCAGCAGCCGAAACCAGGGGAACACTGAAGCTTTCTTT
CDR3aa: CASSRNQGNTEAFF

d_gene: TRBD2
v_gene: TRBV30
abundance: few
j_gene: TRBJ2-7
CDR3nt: TGTGCCTGGAGTGTTGGTGCGGGAGTGATTTACGAGCAGTACTTC
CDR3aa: CAWSVGAGVIYEQYF

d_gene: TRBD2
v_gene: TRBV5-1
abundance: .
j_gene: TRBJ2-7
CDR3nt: TGCGCCAGCAGCACGAGCGGGGGATCTTACGAGCAGTACTTC
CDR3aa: CASSTSGGSYEQYF

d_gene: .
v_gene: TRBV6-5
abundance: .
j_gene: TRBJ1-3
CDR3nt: TGTGCCAGCAGTTACTCAAGGGCCTCTGGAAACACCATATATTTT
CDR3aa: CASSYSRASGNTIYF

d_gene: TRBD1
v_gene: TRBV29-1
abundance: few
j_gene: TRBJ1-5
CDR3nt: TGCAGCGCCGGGACAGATAATCAGCCCCAGCATTTT
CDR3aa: CSAGTDNQPQHF

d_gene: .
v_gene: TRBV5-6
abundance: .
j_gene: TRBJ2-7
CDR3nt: TGTGCCAGCAGCTTGAATCCACAGGGATCCTACGAGCAGTACTTC
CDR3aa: CASSLNPQGSYEQYF

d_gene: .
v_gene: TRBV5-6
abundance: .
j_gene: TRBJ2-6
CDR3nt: TGTGCCAGCAGCTTAGTCAGCTCTGGGGCCAACGTCCTGACTTTC
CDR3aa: CASSLVSSGANVLTF

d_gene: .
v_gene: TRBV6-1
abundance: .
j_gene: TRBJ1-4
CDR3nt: TGTGCCAGCAGAGGGACCAAGGGACTGTTTTTT
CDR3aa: CASRGTKGLFF

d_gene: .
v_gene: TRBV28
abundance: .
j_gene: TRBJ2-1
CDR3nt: TGTGCCAGCACCCAAGTTGAGTACAATGAGCAGTTCTTC
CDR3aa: CASTQVEYNEQFF

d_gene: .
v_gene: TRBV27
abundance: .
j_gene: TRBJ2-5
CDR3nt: TGTGCCAGCAGTTTATCGTGGACTCCAGAAGGCACCCAGTACTTC
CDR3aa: CASSLSWTPEGTQYF

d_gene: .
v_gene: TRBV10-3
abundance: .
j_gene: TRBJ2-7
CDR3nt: TGTGCCATCAGTGACCCACAGGGTTCCTACGAGCAGTACTTC
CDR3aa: CAISDPQGSYEQYF

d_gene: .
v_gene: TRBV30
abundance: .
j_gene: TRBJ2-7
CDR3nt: TGTGCCTGGTGCCGGGCAGGGGGGTCCTACGAGCAGTACTTC
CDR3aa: CAWCRAGGSYEQYF

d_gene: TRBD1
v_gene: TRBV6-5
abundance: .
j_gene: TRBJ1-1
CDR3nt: TGTGCCAGCAGTTTCTCCAACAGGGGTAACACTGAAGCTTTCTTT
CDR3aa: CASSFSNRGNTEAFF

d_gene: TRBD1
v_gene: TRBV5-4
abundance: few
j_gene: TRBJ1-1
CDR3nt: TGTGCCAGCAGCCTCGACAGGGTCACTGAAGCTTTCTTT
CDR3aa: CASSLDRVTEAFF